These 4 T cell receptor beta chains were sequenced from one sample in a study of blood T cell repertoires in COVID-19. Profiling relied on immunoSEQ multiplex PCR, and the TCRdb table lists in-frame clones only, not all of them. The table lists a few hundred thousand clones, 75% to 90% of them singletons, with about 2% in the top ten. Sequencing input: peripheral blood. The origin of the receptors is a young man with active or convalescent COVID-19.

The chain recombines TRBV13 with TRBJ1-1; D is perhaps TRBD1 (5 bases). V was cut by 5 bases and J by 3 bases, with 7 bases left in between. The CDR3 consists of 12 residues. Looked up from germline, CDR1 is PRHDT and CDR2 is FYEKMQ (reference sequence). The CDR3 loop reads CASSTGDTEAFF. CDR3 DNA: TGTGCCAGCAGCACGGGGGACACTGAAGCTTTCTTT.

The chain combines TRBV2 with TRBJ2-2; D remains unclear. CDR3 length equals 16 residues. Trimming took off 6 bases at V and 0 bases at J, with 14 bases between the two ends. Germline CDR1 is SNHLY and CDR2 is FYNNEI. CDR3 sequence (DNA): TGTGCCAGCAGGATCCGTGGGCCCGCGAACACCGGGGAGCTGTTTTTT. It translates to CASRIRGPANTGELFF.

The CDR3 here is CASSTRAGEGTEAFF. DNA of the CDR3: TGTGCCAGCAGCACAAGGGCCGGGGAGGGGACTGAAGCTTTCTTT. The chain joins TRBV7-2 to TRBJ1-1; D might be TRBD1 (5 bases). This CDR3 contains 15 residues. V was clipped by 5 bases and J by 5 bases, with 18 bases between them. In germline, CDR1 is SGHTA, CDR2 FQGNSA.

In its sample, this clone was seen a few times. This chain uses TRBV5-1 with TRBJ1-1, with D possibly being TRBD1 (6 bases). Germline CDR1 and CDR2: SGHRS and YFSETQ. Trimming removed 0 bases from V and 5 bases from J, with 11 bases in between. This CDR3 contains 14 residues. The CDR3 region has the DNA TGCGCCAGCAGCTTGGAAAACAGGGTAACTGAAGCTTTCTTT. Its protein product is CASSLENRVTEAFF. Based on the CDR3 plus reference TRBV5-1 and TRBJ1-1, the full variable domain is KAGVTQTPRYLIKTRGQQVTLSCSPISGHRSVSWYQQTPGQGLQFLFEYFSETQRNKGNFPGRFSGRQFSNSRSEMNVSTLELGDSALYLCASSLENRVTEAFFGQGTRLTVV.